The 24 T cell receptor beta chains below all came from one sample that was sequenced in a study of regulatory and conventional T cells in RAG deficiency. Produced via immunoSEQ multiplex PCR; TCRdb's table is partial and in-frame only. Here the sample spans 30,000 to 35,000 clones, about 80% being singletons. Conventional CD4+ T cells were sorted from blood as CD25-low CD127-high cells. These same data were also listed under a study on regulatory T cells. That report adds: Primers: 52 TRBV forward and 13 TRBJ reverse.

Sequencing was done on a sample of CD4+ effector T cells sorted from blood. These receptors all come from a human donor in good health.

This sequence joins TRBV18 and TRBJ1-2; D ambiguous. Germline CDR1 and CDR2: KGHSH and LQKENI. The CDR3 sequence is 12 residues long. The germline V and J ends were trimmed by 2 bases and 8 bases, with 9 bases remaining between them. CDR3 loop: CASSPELEGYTF. DNA for the CDR3: TGTGCCAGCTCACCAGAGTTGGAGGGCTACACCTTC.

J is TRBJ1-6 and V is TRBV10-3; TRBD1 agrees at 7 bases. Germline CDR1 is ENHRY and CDR2 is SYGVKD. The ends lost 3 bases at V and 15 bases at J; junction bases unmatched: 14. The CDR3 loop spans 15 amino acids. This chain's CDR3 is CAISDHDGIRDSLHF. The CDR3 DNA sequence: TGTGCCATCAGTGACCACGACGGGATTCGGGACAGCCTCCACTTT.

The DNA for the CDR3 is TGTGCCAGCAGCGTAGGGGGGCGTCCTCCTGGAAACACCATATATTTT. Protein: CASSVGGRPPGNTIYF. The gene calls are TRBV9 and TRBJ1-3; the D gene is possibly TRBD1 (6 bases). Trimming took off 0 bases at V and 2 bases at J, with 12 bases between the two ends. Germline-derived CDR1 and CDR2 are SGDLS and YYNGEE. This CDR3 has 16 amino acids.

The rearrangement links TRBV23-1 to TRBJ2-1, with 9 bases fitting TRBD1. TRBV23-1 is treated as an ORF (open reading frame) with a function not yet certain. This CDR3 spans 15 amino acids. The V gene end was trimmed by 8 bases and the J gene end by 9 bases; junction bases not matched to a gene: 14. The CDR3 protein is CASCRDRVAVGEQFF. CDR3 sequence (DNA): TGCGCCAGCTGCAGGGACAGGGTCGCCGTTGGTGAGCAGTTCTTC.

CDR3 amino acids: CASSAGTSGRETQYF. As DNA, the CDR3 is TGTGCCAGCAGCGCCGGGACTAGCGGGCGCGAGACCCAGTACTTC. The chain uses TRBV7-9 and TRBJ2-5, with 12 positions matching TRBD2. The junction had 6 bases not matched to a gene; V was cut back by 5 bases and J by 5 bases. Germline CDR1 SEHNR, CDR2 FQNEAQ (reference sequence). CDR3 length: 15 residues.

This clone was observed a few times. This sequence joins TRBV5-5 and TRBJ1-2, with 7 bases aligning to TRBD1. Germline V lookup: CDR1 SGHKS, CDR2 YYEKEE (reference sequence). This CDR3 contains 15 residues. V lost 0 bases, J lost 3 bases, and 5 bases stayed unmatched. CDR3 sequence reads: CASSLGQGMDYGYTF. The DNA of the CDR3 is TGTGCCAGCAGCTTGGGACAGGGAATGGACTATGGCTACACCTTC.

The rearrangement joins TRBV29-1 to TRBJ2-2; tentative D call: TRBD1 (6 bases). This CDR3 is 14 amino acids long. Trimming removed 6 bases at V and 4 bases at J, with 15 bases between. Germline V gene data show CDR1 as SQVTM and CDR2 as ANQGSEA. CDR3 amino acids: CSVLPGDATGELFF. The CDR3 DNA sequence: TGCAGCGTCCTACCAGGGGACGCCACCGGGGAGCTGTTTTTT.

V and J are TRBV6-6 and TRBJ1-2; 10 bases line up with TRBD1. This CDR3 is 16 amino acids long. V lost 5 bases and J lost 2; bases outside the gene matches: 8. Germline V CDR1 and CDR2: MNHNY, SVGAGI (reference sequence). The CDR3 loop is CASSPASDRGNYGYTF. CDR3 DNA sequence: TGTGCCAGCAGTCCCGCCTCGGACAGGGGGAACTATGGCTACACCTTC.

V is TRBV5-1 and J is TRBJ2-5; no clear D gene. This CDR3 spans 15 amino acids. V lost 1 base to trimming and J lost 0 bases, with 10 bases between them. From germline, CDR1 is SGHRS and CDR2 YFSETQ. This chain's CDR3 is CASSLRATYQETQYF. The CDR3 DNA reads TGCGCCAGCAGCTTGCGGGCTACGTACCAAGAGACCCAGTACTTC.

V and J are TRBV6-1 and TRBJ1-5; D might be TRBD1 (5 bases). Germline CDR1 reads MNHNS; CDR2 reads SASEGT. V was trimmed by 0 bases and J by 6 bases, leaving 12 bases between them. CDR3 size: 15 residues. CDR3 in amino acids: CASSEAPTTVQPQHF. In DNA form, the CDR3 reads TGTGCCAGCAGTGAAGCCCCCACGACAGTTCAGCCCCAGCATTTT.

This chain connects TRBV6-5 to TRBJ2-2; D unresolved. The CDR3 sequence is 15 residues long. V was shortened by 0 bases and J by 1 base, with 6 bases between the two germline ends. From germline, CDR1 is MNHEY and CDR2 SVGAGI. The CDR3 DNA follows: TGTGCCAGCAGTTACTCGCCCGGGAACACCGGGGAGCTGTTTTTT. Amino acid sequence: CASSYSPGNTGELFF.

The rearrangement uses TRBV14 and TRBJ1-4, with D tentatively TRBD1 (5 bases). Germline values: CDR1 SGHDN, CDR2 FVKESK. Trimming stripped 4 bases from V and 4 bases from J, with 13 bases between. The length of the CDR3 is 15 residues. DNA for the CDR3: TGTGCCAGCAGCCCGCGTATAGGGGATAATGAAAAACTGTTTTTT. This gives the protein CASSPRIGDNEKLFF.

The V call is TRBV18, the J call TRBJ2-2; 7 bases align to TRBD1. After removal of 0 bases from V and 0 bases from J, the junction contained 4 bases not matched to a gene. This CDR3 region has 17 residues. Germline V gene data show CDR1 as KGHSH and CDR2 as LQKENI. The CDR3 DNA reads TGTGCCAGCTCACCACCCTCAGGGGGATCGAACACCGGGGAGCTGTTTTTT. Amino acid sequence: CASSPPSGGSNTGELFF.

The V and J genes are TRBV6-4 and TRBJ1-1; D remains ambiguous. Trimming stripped 2 bases from V and 9 bases from J, with 7 bases between. The CDR3 contains 11 residues. Germline V lookup: CDR1 MRHNA, CDR2 SNTAGT. The DNA for the CDR3 is TGTGCCAGCAGTGACGGAGGACAAGCTTTCTTT. Protein: CASSDGGQAFF.

The rearrangement links TRBV5-1 to TRBJ1-4; D gene unclear. V lost 0 bases and J 0 bases, leaving 12 bases between the germline ends. The CDR3 is made up of 17 amino acids. CDR1 is SGHRS and CDR2 is YFSETQ in the germline V gene. In nucleotides, the CDR3 is TGCGCCAGCAGCTTGGGTGAGGGAACGGCAACTAATGAAAAACTGTTTTTT. Protein product: CASSLGEGTATNEKLFF.

The sample holds one count of this clone. The chain joins TRBV14 to TRBJ2-1; 8 nucleotides match TRBD1. V dropped 5 bases and J dropped 4; count of bases not matched to a gene: 10. The germline CDR1 and CDR2 sequences are SGHDN and FVKESK. The CDR3 length is 16 residues. This CDR3 is CASSYRTGQVYNEQFF. The CDR3 coding sequence is TGTGCCAGCAGCTACCGTACGGGACAGGTGTACAATGAGCAGTTCTTC.

V gene TRBV6-5 combines with J gene TRBJ2-1, with 7 bases that match TRBD2. V shed 0 bases, J shed 8 bases, and the junction held 7 bases outside the gene matches. The CDR3 is 15 residues long. Germline lookup yields CDR1 MNHEY and CDR2 SVGAGI. This CDR3 reads CASSYSLANNYEQFF. The DNA for the CDR3 is TGTGCCAGCAGTTACTCACTAGCGAATAACTATGAGCAGTTCTTC.

The CDR3 loop reads CASSLVGQDYGYTF. The DNA of the CDR3 is TGTGCCAGCAGCTTGGTCGGACAAGACTATGGCTACACCTTC. This rearrangement joins TRBV5-6 to TRBJ1-2; possibly TRBD1 for D (5 bases). Germline-derived CDR1 and CDR2 are SGHDT and YYEEEE. This CDR3 comprises 14 residues. V dropped 0 bases and J dropped 3 bases, with 9 bases sitting between them. The complete variable domain, with remaining parts taken from reference TRBV5-6 and TRBJ1-2, reads DAGVTQSPTHLIKTRGQQVTLRCSPKSGHDTVSWYQQALGQGPQFIFQYYEEEERQRGNFPDRFSGHQFPNYSSELNVNALLLGDSALYLCASSLVGQDYGYTFGSGTRLTVV.

This chain joins TRBV9 and TRBJ1-5; D is ambiguous. CDR1 SGDLS and CDR2 YYNGEE come from the germline V gene. The CDR3 consists of 13 residues. The V end lost 3 bases, the J end lost 7 bases, and 11 bases lay between the germline ends. The CDR3 coding sequence is TGTGCCAGCAGCGGCCCACTCGGGCAGCCCCAGCATTTT. Its protein product is CASSGPLGQPQHF.

V usage is TRBV6-5 and J usage is TRBJ2-7; D is undetermined. The V and J ends lost 2 bases and 2 bases respectively, with 13 bases between them. Per germline, CDR1 MNHEY and CDR2 SVGAGI. The CDR3 runs 15 residues. The CDR3 protein is CASSYRAKQTYEQYF. The CDR3, as DNA: TGTGCCAGCAGTTACAGGGCCAAGCAAACCTACGAGCAGTACTTC.

The rearrangement uses TRBV2 and TRBJ1-3, with 8 bases lining up with TRBD1. This CDR3 has 18 amino acids. Per germline, CDR1 SNHLY and CDR2 FYNNEI. V was clipped by 5 bases and J by 0 bases; unmatched bases: 12. CDR3 bases: TGTGCCAGCAGTCGGGACAGGCGGGATTTGAGCTCTGGAAACACCATATATTTT. Residues: CASSRDRRDLSSGNTIYF.

The CDR3 loop is CASSLYPVGETQYF. CDR3 DNA sequence: TGTGCCAGCAGCTTATACCCCGTCGGGGAGACCCAGTACTTC. The chain recombines TRBV7-3 with TRBJ2-5; D ambiguous. The V gene lost 2 bases and the J gene lost 5 bases, with 12 bases spanning the gap. The CDR3 length is 14 residues. Germline-derived CDR1 and CDR2 are SGHTA and FQGTGA.

This chain uses TRBV4-1 with TRBJ2-1; 9 bases fit TRBD1. The CDR3 length is 16 residues. Per germline, CDR1 MGHRA and CDR2 YSYEKL. J lost 3 bases, V lost 1 base, and 4 bases had no gene match. The CDR3 DNA reads as TGCGCCAGCAGCCAAGCCGGGACAGGGCGCTACAATGAGCAGTTCTTC. Residues: CASSQAGTGRYNEQFF.

The rearrangement joins TRBV15 to TRBJ1-5; 8 positions match TRBD1. Germline CDR1 reads LNHNV; CDR2 reads YYDKDF (reference sequence). CDR3 length equals 14 residues. Germline trimming cut 3 bases from V and 5 bases from J; bases unmatched to any gene: 3. The CDR3 coding sequence is TGTGCCACCAGCAGGAGGACAGGGTATCAGCCCCAGCATTTT. Protein product: CATSRRTGYQPQHF.